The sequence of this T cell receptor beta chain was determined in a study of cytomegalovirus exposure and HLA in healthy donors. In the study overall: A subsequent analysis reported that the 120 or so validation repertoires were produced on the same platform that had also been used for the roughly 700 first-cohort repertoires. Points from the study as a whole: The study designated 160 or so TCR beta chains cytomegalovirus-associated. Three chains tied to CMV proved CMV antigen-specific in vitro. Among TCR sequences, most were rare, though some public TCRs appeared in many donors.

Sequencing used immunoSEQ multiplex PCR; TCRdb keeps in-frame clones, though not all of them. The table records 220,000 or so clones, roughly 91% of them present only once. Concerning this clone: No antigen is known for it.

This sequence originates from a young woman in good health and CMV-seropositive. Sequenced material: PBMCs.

The CDR3 DNA reads TGTGCCAGCAGTCTCGGGACTAGCGGGAGGGCTTTGCCCTACGAGCAGTACTTC. Its protein is CASSLGTSGRALPYEQYF. The chain combines TRBV28 with TRBJ2-7; 16 nucleotides line up with TRBD2. Germline CDR1 MDHEN, CDR2 SYDVKM. V gave up 5 bases and J gave up 2 bases; unmatched junction bases: 9. The CDR3 is made up of 18 amino acids.